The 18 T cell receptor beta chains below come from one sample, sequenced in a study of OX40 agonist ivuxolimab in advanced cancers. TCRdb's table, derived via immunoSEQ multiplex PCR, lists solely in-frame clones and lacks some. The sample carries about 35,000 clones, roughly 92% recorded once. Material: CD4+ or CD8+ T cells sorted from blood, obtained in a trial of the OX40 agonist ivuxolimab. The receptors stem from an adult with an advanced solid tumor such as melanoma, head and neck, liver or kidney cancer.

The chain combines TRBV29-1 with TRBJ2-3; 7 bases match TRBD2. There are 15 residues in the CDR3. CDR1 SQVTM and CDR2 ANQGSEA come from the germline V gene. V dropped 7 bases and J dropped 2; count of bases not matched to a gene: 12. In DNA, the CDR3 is TGCAGCGCCGGGGGGAGGGCGGTCTTCACAGATACGCAGTATTTT. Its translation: CSAGGRAVFTDTQYF.

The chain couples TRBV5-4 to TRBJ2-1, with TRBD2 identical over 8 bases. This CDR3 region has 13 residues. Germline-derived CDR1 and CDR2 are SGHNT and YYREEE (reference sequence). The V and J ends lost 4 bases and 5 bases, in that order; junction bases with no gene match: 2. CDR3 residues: CASSPGLDNEQFF. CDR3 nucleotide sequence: TGTGCCAGCAGCCCGGGACTAGACAATGAGCAGTTCTTC.

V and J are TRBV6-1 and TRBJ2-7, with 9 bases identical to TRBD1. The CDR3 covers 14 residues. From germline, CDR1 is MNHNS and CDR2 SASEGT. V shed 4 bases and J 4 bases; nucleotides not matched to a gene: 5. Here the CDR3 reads CASSAGTGLYEQYF. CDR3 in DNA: TGTGCCAGCAGTGCGGGGACAGGGTTATACGAGCAGTACTTC.

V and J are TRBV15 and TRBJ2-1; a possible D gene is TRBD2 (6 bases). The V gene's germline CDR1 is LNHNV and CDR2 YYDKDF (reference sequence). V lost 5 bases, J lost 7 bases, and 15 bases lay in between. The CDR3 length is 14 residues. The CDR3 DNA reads TGTGCCACCAGCCATTCCGGGGGTGGGAATGAGCAGTTCTTC. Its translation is CATSHSGGGNEQFF.

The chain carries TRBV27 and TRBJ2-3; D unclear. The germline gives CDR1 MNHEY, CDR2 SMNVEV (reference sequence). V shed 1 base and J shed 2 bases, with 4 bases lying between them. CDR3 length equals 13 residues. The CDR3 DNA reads TGTGCCAGCAGTTTATTTTACACAGATACGCAGTATTTT. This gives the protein CASSLFYTDTQYF.

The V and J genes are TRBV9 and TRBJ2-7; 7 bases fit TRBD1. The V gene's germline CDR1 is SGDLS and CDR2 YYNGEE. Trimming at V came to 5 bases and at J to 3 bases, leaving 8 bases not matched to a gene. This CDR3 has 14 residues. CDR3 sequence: CASSLTDRDYEQYF. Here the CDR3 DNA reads TGTGCCAGCAGTCTAACCGACAGGGACTACGAGCAGTACTTC. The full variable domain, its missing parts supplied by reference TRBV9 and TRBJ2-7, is DSGVTQTPKHLITATGQRVTLRCSPRSGDLSVYWYQQSLDQGLQFLIQYYNGEERAKGNILERFSAQQFPDLHSELNLSSLELGDSALYFCASSLTDRDYEQYFGPGTRLTVT.

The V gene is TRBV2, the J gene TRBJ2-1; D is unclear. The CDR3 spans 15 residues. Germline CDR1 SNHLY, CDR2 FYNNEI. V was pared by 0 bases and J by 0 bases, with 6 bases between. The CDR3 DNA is TGTGCCAGCAGTGAAGCGGGAAGCTCCTACAATGAGCAGTTCTTC. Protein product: CASSEAGSSYNEQFF.

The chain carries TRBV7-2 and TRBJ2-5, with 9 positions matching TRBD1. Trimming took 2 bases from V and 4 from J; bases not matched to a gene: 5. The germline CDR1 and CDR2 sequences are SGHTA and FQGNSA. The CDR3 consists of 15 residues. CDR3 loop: CASSLPRTGAETQYF. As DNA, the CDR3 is TGTGCCAGCAGCTTACCCCGGACAGGGGCAGAGACCCAGTACTTC.

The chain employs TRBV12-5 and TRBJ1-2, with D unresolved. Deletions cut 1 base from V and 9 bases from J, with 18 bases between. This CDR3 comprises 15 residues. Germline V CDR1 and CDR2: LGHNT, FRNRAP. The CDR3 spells CASGLEVGPLSSYTF. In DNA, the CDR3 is TGTGCTAGTGGTTTGGAAGTGGGCCCCCTCAGTAGCTACACCTTC.

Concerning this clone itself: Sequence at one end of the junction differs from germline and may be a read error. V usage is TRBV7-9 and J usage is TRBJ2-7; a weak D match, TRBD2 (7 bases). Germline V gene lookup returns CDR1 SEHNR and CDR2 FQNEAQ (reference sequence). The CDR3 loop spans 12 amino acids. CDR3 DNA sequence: TGTGCCAGCAGCTCTTCGGGGGGCAAGGTGAACTTC. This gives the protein CASSSSGGKVNF.

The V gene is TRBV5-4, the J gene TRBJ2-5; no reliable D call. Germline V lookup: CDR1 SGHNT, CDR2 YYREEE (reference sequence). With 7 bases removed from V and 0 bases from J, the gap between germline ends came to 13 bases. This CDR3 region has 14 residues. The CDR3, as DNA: TGTGCCAGCCGTCCCGGCGGCAACCAAGAGACCCAGTACTTC. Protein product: CASRPGGNQETQYF.

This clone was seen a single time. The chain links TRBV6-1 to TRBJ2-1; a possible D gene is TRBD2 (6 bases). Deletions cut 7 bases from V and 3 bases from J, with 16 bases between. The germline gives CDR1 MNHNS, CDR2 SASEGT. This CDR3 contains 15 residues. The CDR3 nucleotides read TGTGCCAGCATCGTTCGGGCGGGAAGCTACAATGAGCAGTTCTTC. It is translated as CASIVRAGSYNEQFF.

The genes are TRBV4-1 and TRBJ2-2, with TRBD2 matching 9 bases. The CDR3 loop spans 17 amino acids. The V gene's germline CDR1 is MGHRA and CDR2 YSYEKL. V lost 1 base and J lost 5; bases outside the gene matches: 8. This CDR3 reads CASSQGLAALGTGELFF. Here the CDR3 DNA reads TGCGCCAGCAGCCAAGGACTAGCGGCCCTAGGGACCGGGGAGCTGTTTTTT.

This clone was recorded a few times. The CDR3 is CASSQGASPFSYEQYF. Here the CDR3 DNA reads TGCGCCAGCAGCCAAGGAGCCAGCCCTTTCTCCTACGAGCAGTACTTC. The chain is built from TRBV4-1 and TRBJ2-7; no clear D. The V end was cut by 1 base, the J end by 0 bases, with 13 bases between. CDR1 and CDR2 (germline): MGHRA, YSYEKL. The CDR3 is made up of 16 amino acids.

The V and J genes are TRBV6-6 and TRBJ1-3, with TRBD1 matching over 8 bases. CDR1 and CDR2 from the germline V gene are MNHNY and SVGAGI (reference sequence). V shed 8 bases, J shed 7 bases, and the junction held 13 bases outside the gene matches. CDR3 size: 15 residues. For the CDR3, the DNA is TGTGCCAGCCGAAAACCGGGACAGGCGCCCAACACCATATATTTT. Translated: CASRKPGQAPNTIYF.

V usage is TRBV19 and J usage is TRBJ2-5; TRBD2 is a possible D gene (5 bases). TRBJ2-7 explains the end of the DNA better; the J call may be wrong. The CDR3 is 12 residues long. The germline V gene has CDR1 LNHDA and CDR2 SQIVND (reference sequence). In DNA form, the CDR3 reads TGTGCCAGTAGTTCTCTAGCTTACGAGCAGTACTTC. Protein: CASSSLAYEQYF.

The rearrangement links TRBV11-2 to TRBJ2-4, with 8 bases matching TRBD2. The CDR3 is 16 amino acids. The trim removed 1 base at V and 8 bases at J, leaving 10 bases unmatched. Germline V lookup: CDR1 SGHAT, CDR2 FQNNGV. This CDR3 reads CASSLAISGMGDIQYF. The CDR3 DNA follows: TGTGCCAGCAGCTTAGCGATTAGCGGGATGGGTGACATTCAGTACTTC.

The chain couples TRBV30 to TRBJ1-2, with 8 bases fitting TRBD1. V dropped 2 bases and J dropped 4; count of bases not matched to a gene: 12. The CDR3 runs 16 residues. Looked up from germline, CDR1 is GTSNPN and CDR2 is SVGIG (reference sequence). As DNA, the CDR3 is TGTGCCTGGAGTCCAGCAACGGGACAGGTGATCTATGGCTACACCTTC. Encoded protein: CAWSPATGQVIYGYTF.